Shown below are 9 T cell receptor beta chains from a single sample sequenced in a study of blood T cell repertoires in COVID-19. Only in-frame clones appear in the TCRdb table, and some are missing; sequencing was by immunoSEQ multiplex PCR. Of about 120,000 clones detected, approximately 90% appear once; the ten largest clones hold around 4.2%. What was sequenced was peripheral blood. The receptor source for this set is a man aged 40-49 years with acute or convalescent COVID-19.

This chain links TRBV5-4 with TRBJ2-2; 12 bases agree with TRBD1. This CDR3 has 18 amino acids. The germline gives CDR1 SGHNT, CDR2 YYREEE (reference sequence). Trimming took 4 bases from V and 6 from J; bases not matched to a gene: 13. The chain's CDR3 is CASSPRDRGRYGSGELFF. The DNA for the CDR3 is TGTGCCAGCAGCCCCCGGGACAGGGGGCGGTATGGGTCCGGGGAGCTGTTTTTT.

This chain connects TRBV2 to TRBJ1-1; a possible D gene is TRBD1 (6 bases). The CDR3 length is 15 residues. The germline V and J ends were trimmed by 1 base and 3 bases, with 12 bases remaining between them. Germline V gives CDR1 SNHLY, CDR2 FYNNEI. CDR3 bases: TGTGCCAGCAGTGAAGAGGCAGGGGCACACACTGAAGCTTTCTTT. This sequence encodes CASSEEAGAHTEAFF.

In its sample, this clone was seen a few times. The V gene is TRBV18, the J gene TRBJ1-1; TRBD1 aligns across 8 bases. Looked up from germline, CDR1 is KGHSH and CDR2 is LQKENI. This CDR3 is built from 16 residues. With 3 bases clipped from V and 1 base from J, the junction kept 7 bases outside the gene matches. The CDR3 spells CASSPYRTGTNTEAFF. DNA for the CDR3: TGTGCCAGCTCACCCTACCGGACAGGGACGAACACTGAAGCTTTCTTT.

The chain combines TRBV9 with TRBJ2-1; a weak D match, TRBD2 (5 bases). The germline V gene has CDR1 SGDLS and CDR2 YYNGEE. The length of the CDR3 is 15 residues. Trimming shortened V by 0 bases and J by 0 bases, and 7 bases separated the two germline ends. CDR3 DNA: TGTGCCAGCAGCGTAGGAGGGAACTCCTACAATGAGCAGTTCTTC. Translated, it gives CASSVGGNSYNEQFF.

The chain links TRBV5-1 to TRBJ2-3, with 7 bases that match TRBD2. Germline V CDR1 and CDR2: SGHRS, YFSETQ. V shed 0 bases and J 6 bases; nucleotides not matched to a gene: 1. The CDR3 length is 13 residues. CDR3 DNA: TGCGCCAGCAGCTTGGCCGGGGGGGATACGCAGTATTTT. Encoded protein: CASSLAGGDTQYF.

This chain uses TRBV6-5 with TRBJ2-5, with 13 bases matching TRBD2. Germline-derived CDR1 and CDR2 are MNHEY and SVGAGI. This CDR3 region has 14 residues. The trim removed 10 bases at V and 2 bases at J, leaving 4 bases unmatched. CDR3 DNA: TGTGCCATCGGGACTAGCGGGGCTCAAGAGACCCAGTACTTC. This gives the protein CAIGTSGAQETQYF.

The gene calls are TRBV3-1 (or the pseudogene TRBV3-2) and TRBJ2-7; TRBD1 might be the D (6 bases). V shed 4 bases and J shed 3 bases, with 13 bases lying between them. The length of the CDR3 is 14 residues. The V gene's germline CDR1 is LGHDT and CDR2 YNNKEL (reference sequence). The CDR3 here is CASSRDRLRYEQYF. DNA of the CDR3: TGTGCCAGCAGCCGCGACAGGCTGCGCTACGAGCAGTACTTC.

The chain combines TRBV5-1 with TRBJ1-1; no clear D. The CDR3 extends over 15 amino acids. Germline loops: CDR1 SGHRS, CDR2 YFSETQ. The ends were cut back, 0 bases at V and 6 bases at J, with 15 bases in the middle. CDR3 in DNA: TGCGCCAGCAGCTTGGCTGACTCCGACGCGGCTGAAGCTTTCTTT. The encoded protein is CASSLADSDAAEAFF.

The CDR3 sequence is CASSPLPGQGDSPLHF. The CDR3 nucleotides read TGTGCCAGCTCACCGCTTCCGGGACAGGGGGACTCACCCCTCCACTTT. This chain uses TRBV18 with TRBJ1-6, with TRBD1 matching 11 bases. This CDR3 comprises 16 residues. The junction had 8 bases not matched to a gene; V was cut back by 3 bases and J by 10 bases. In germline, CDR1 is KGHSH, CDR2 LQKENI.